What follows are 16 T cell receptor beta chains derived from one specimen sequenced in a study of response to subunit inactivated influenza vaccine (dated by TCRdb to the late 2010s). Libraries were constructed by RT-PCR. Sequencing took place on an Illumina HiSeq 2500. TCRdb handled the public reads itself, with Q25 trimming in fastp and clone calling in MiXCR, and kept productive beta chains. A single entry per CDR3 protein holds the most common genes and DNA from its merged rows. This sample has hundreds of thousands of distinct CDR3 sequences in its table, and roughly 13% of those were observed once. Around 7% of the sample rests with the top ten. The source was PBMCs from blood, collected roughly 2 weeks before vaccination. These receptors came from a man aged 50 or older who received an inactivated influenza vaccine. Donor details come from another sample of the same person, matched by shared clones.

This clonotype was seen more than once but under ten times. The genes are TRBV30 and TRBJ1-1; perhaps TRBD1 as D (6 bases). The CDR3 runs to 13 residues. V was trimmed by 6 bases and J by 5 bases, leaving 16 bases between them. The germline V gene encodes CDR1 GTSNPN and CDR2 SVGIG (reference sequence). The CDR3 reads CACKGKGGTEAFF. The CDR3 region has the DNA TGTGCCTGTAAGGGGAAAGGGGGTACTGAAGCTTTCTTT.

This clonotype occurred a few times. The V call is TRBV6-5, the J call TRBJ1-1; D not certain. CDR3 length: 15 residues. The germline V gene has CDR1 MNHEY and CDR2 SVGAGI. V shed 2 bases and J shed 2 bases, with 12 bases lying between them. For the CDR3, the DNA is TGTGCCAGCAGTTACGCCGCCCCAGGAAACACTGAAGCTTTCTTT. Translating it yields CASSYAAPGNTEAFF.

The chain combines TRBV7-2 with TRBJ1-2; TRBD1 is a possible D gene (5 bases). Germline CDR1 SGHTA, CDR2 FQGNSA. Trimming removed 1 base at V and 7 bases at J, with 13 bases between. CDR3 length equals 14 residues. CDR3 DNA: TGTGCCAGCAGCTTAGATGGGGGTTTAGGTGGCTACACCTTC. Its protein is CASSLDGGLGGYTF.

The CDR3: CASSPKGLAVLYNEQFF. The CDR3 bases are TGTGCCAGCTCACCGAAGGGACTAGCGGTGCTCTACAATGAGCAGTTCTTC. The gene calls are TRBV18 and TRBJ2-1, with 11 bases fitting TRBD2. CDR1 KGHSH and CDR2 LQKENI come from the germline V gene. The CDR3 contains 17 residues. Germline trimming cut 3 bases from V and 3 bases from J; bases unmatched to any gene: 7.

The V call is TRBV20-1, the J call TRBJ2-7; 12 positions match TRBD1. The germline gives CDR1 DFQATT, CDR2 SNEGSKA (reference sequence). V lost 5 bases to trimming and J lost 3 bases; unmatched junction nucleotides: 8. The CDR3 is 15 residues long. The DNA of the CDR3 is TGCAGTGCTGCATCCGGGACAGGGGGCATCTACGAGCAGTACTTC. Its translation: CSAASGTGGIYEQYF.

This chain connects TRBV6-5 to TRBJ2-5; D call uncertain. The CDR3 covers 15 residues. The germline CDR1 and CDR2 sequences are MNHEY and SVGAGI. V was shortened by 0 bases and J by 2 bases, with 10 bases between the two germline ends. CDR3 sequence reads: CASSYSMDLQETQYF. The CDR3 DNA reads as TGTGCCAGCAGTTACTCGATGGATCTACAAGAGACCCAGTACTTC.

The rearrangement links TRBV6-2 or TRBV6-3 to TRBJ2-1, with D unclear. Germline V gene data show CDR1 as MNHEY and CDR2 as SVGEGT. The V gene lost 4 bases and the J gene lost 0 bases, with 13 bases spanning the gap. The CDR3 is 16 residues long. The CDR3 reads CASSFVAGFSYNEQFF. The CDR3 region has the DNA TGTGCCAGCAGTTTCGTAGCAGGTTTCTCCTACAATGAGCAGTTCTTC.

There are a few counts of this clonotype. The chain carries TRBV19 and TRBJ2-3; the match to TRBD2 covers 13 bases. The CDR3 totals 15 residues. Trimming took 6 bases from V and 4 from J; bases not matched to a gene: 4. Germline V gene lookup returns CDR1 LNHDA and CDR2 SQIVND (reference sequence). The CDR3 region has the DNA TGTGCCAGTAGCACAGGACTAGCGGGGGCAGATACGCAGTATTTT. Translated: CASSTGLAGADTQYF.

This clonotype has more than one count but fewer than ten. The J gene is TRBJ2-7, the V gene TRBV4-1; 10 positions match TRBD2. Per germline, CDR1 MGHRA and CDR2 YSYEKL. V lost 2 bases to trimming and J lost 4 bases; unmatched junction nucleotides: 5. The CDR3 is 15 amino acids. CDR3: CASSQPAGGKYEQYF. The CDR3 bases are TGCGCCAGCAGCCAACCAGCGGGGGGGAAGTACGAGCAGTACTTC.

This clonotype showed up just a few times. The genes are TRBV2 and TRBJ1-5; tentatively, D is TRBD1 (5 bases). The CDR3 loop spans 15 amino acids. The ends were cut back, 5 bases at V and 4 bases at J, with 15 bases in the middle. Germline assignment: CDR1 SNHLY and CDR2 FYNNEI. The CDR3 region is CASSIQQGSNQPQHF. The CDR3 DNA follows: TGTGCCAGCAGTATACAGCAGGGATCGAATCAGCCCCAGCATTTT.

This clonotype was observed a few times. The rearrangement joins TRBV6-1 to TRBJ1-1; D gene unclear. CDR3 size: 15 residues. The V gene's germline CDR1 is MNHNS and CDR2 SASEGT. The ends were cut back, 2 bases at V and 3 bases at J, with 13 bases in the middle. The CDR3 protein is CASSEFRRVDTEAFF. CDR3 DNA sequence: TGTGCCAGCAGTGAATTTCGGAGGGTCGACACTGAAGCTTTCTTT.

The chain uses TRBV7-6 and TRBJ2-7; D is unclear. The CDR3 contains 14 residues. Germline V gives CDR1 SGHVS, CDR2 FNYEAQ. The V gene lost 5 bases and the J gene lost 3 bases, with 14 bases spanning the gap. The CDR3 protein is CASSTTETVYEQYF. CDR3 DNA: TGTGCCAGCAGCACGACGGAGACTGTCTACGAGCAGTACTTC.

In this sample, this clonotype turned up a few times. V gene TRBV20-1 combines with J gene TRBJ2-4; 9 bases are shared with TRBD1. CDR1 is DFQATT, CDR2 SNEGSKA, per germline (reference sequence). V lost 5 bases to trimming and J lost 3 bases; unmatched junction nucleotides: 14. The length of the CDR3 is 17 residues. CDR3 DNA sequence: TGCAGTGCTGGGGAGACGGGACAGGGTTTGGTCAAAAACATTCAGTACTTC. Translated, it gives CSAGETGQGLVKNIQYF.

The CDR3 DNA reads as TGTGCCAGCTCACCACGGTCGAAAGCATCTGGGGCCAACGTCCTGACTTTC. Protein: CASSPRSKASGANVLTF. This sequence joins TRBV18 and TRBJ2-6; D gene ambiguous. CDR1 and CDR2 from the germline V gene are KGHSH and LQKENI. The CDR3 is made up of 17 amino acids. The V end was cut by 1 base, the J end by 1 base, with 11 bases between.

This clonotype was counted only a few times. The rearrangement joins TRBV4-1 to TRBJ2-3, with D perhaps matching TRBD1 (5 bases). The germline gives CDR1 MGHRA, CDR2 YSYEKL. Between the trimmed V and J ends, which lost 0 bases and 1 base, there was a span of 8 bases. The CDR3 consists of 15 residues. CDR3 loop: CASSQDGARTDTQYF. CDR3 DNA sequence: TGCGCCAGCAGCCAAGATGGGGCCCGCACAGATACGCAGTATTTT.

The chain is built from TRBV7-6 and TRBJ2-1; D is possibly TRBD2 (7 bases). The germline V gene has CDR1 SGHVS and CDR2 FNYEAQ. The CDR3 consists of 16 residues. V was shortened by 3 bases and J by 8 bases, with 20 bases between the two germline ends. CDR3 sequence (DNA): TGTGCCAGCAGCTTCTCCTACCGGGGGGCCGGCCATGAGCAGTTCTTC. This codes for CASSFSYRGAGHEQFF.